These 27 T cell receptor beta chains originate from one sample sequenced in a study of T cells after yellow fever vaccination. TCRdb itself ran the 5' RACE reads through MiXCR, one entry per CDR3 protein. In the table there are some 220,000 distinct CDR3 sequences, 3.2% of which are singletons. Sequencing was performed on CD4+ T cells sorted from PBMCs, taken 10 days after the yellow fever booster vaccination. All receptors come from a man younger than 30 who received the YFV17D yellow fever vaccine.

This clonotype came up a few times. This rearrangement joins TRBV15 to TRBJ2-5, with 8 positions matching TRBD2. The CDR3 runs 18 residues. Per the germline V gene, CDR1 is LNHNV and CDR2 is YYDKDF (reference sequence). Losses at the gene ends were 3 bases for V and 5 bases for J; bases not matched to a gene: 17. The CDR3 DNA reads as TGTGCCACCAGCAGGTTTCGGGGGGGGCCCACCACGGGGGAGACCCAGTACTTC. This translates into CATSRFRGGPTTGETQYF. Looking up the rest from reference TRBV15 and TRBJ2-5 gives the full variable domain: DAMVIQNPRYQVTQFGKPVTLSCSQTLNHNVMYWYQQKSSQAPKLLFHYYDKDFNNEADTPDNFQSRRPNTSFCFLDIRSPGLGDTAMYLCATSRFRGGPTTGETQYFGPGTRLLVL.

This clonotype occurred a few times. The chain carries TRBV7-2 and TRBJ2-4; the match to TRBD1 covers 7 bases. Unmatched junction bases numbered 7, after V lost 5 bases and J lost 0 bases. CDR3 size: 16 residues. The germline V gene has CDR1 SGHTA and CDR2 FQGNSA. As DNA, the CDR3 is TGTGCCAGCAGCAAACCGGGACAGCTAGCCAAAAACATTCAGTACTTC. This sequence encodes CASSKPGQLAKNIQYF.

This clonotype was counted many times. V is TRBV6-6 and J is TRBJ2-7; 8 bases fit TRBD2. CDR3 size: 17 residues. The germline V gene has CDR1 MNHNY and CDR2 SVGAGI (reference sequence). J lost 5 bases, V lost 2 bases, and 14 bases had no gene match. The CDR3 nucleotides read TGTGCCAGCAGTTACCACCAGCGGGGGCCCGGTGGTGACGAGCAGTACTTC. Protein product: CASSYHQRGPGGDEQYF.

This clonotype occurred many times. The chain links TRBV7-2 to TRBJ2-7; D tentatively fits TRBD1 or TRBD2 (6 bases each). Trimming removed 3 bases at V and 0 bases at J, with 12 bases between. In germline, CDR1 is SGHTA, CDR2 FQGNSA. The CDR3 spans 15 residues. The CDR3 DNA is TGTGCCAGCAGCTTTTCGGGGGCCGGCTCCTACGAGCAGTACTTC. Residues: CASSFSGAGSYEQYF.

In its sample, this clonotype was seen many times. This chain connects TRBV6-5 to TRBJ2-3; D tentatively reads TRBD1 or TRBD2 (5 bases each). In germline, CDR1 is MNHEY, CDR2 SVGAGI. This CDR3 region has 13 residues. V was clipped by 6 bases and J by 6 bases, with 13 bases between them. The CDR3 DNA reads as TGTGCCAGCAGAATGGTCGGGGCCGATACGCAGTATTTT. Translating gives CASRMVGADTQYF.

The rearrangement links TRBV30 to TRBJ2-1; the match to TRBD2 covers 8 bases. V was clipped by 2 bases and J by 7 bases; unmatched bases: 4. Looked up from germline, CDR1 is GTSNPN and CDR2 is SVGIG (reference sequence). This CDR3 has 13 amino acids. The CDR3 reads CAWSPGLANEQFF. The CDR3 bases are TGTGCCTGGAGTCCCGGACTAGCTAATGAGCAGTTCTTC. The full variable domain, rest sourced from reference TRBV30 and TRBJ2-1, is SQTIHQWPATLVQPVGSPLSLECTVEGTSNPNLYWYRQAAGRGLQLLFYSVGIGQISSEVPQNLSASRPQDRQFILSSKKLLLSDSGFYLCAWSPGLANEQFFGPGTRLTVL.

This clonotype showed up just a few times. The chain has TRBV18 and TRBJ1-6, with TRBD1 matching over 9 bases. Germline V gene data show CDR1 as KGHSH and CDR2 as LQKENI. This CDR3 is built from 15 residues. Trimming cost V 5 bases and J 10 bases; bases outside gene matches: 9. Here the CDR3 DNA reads TGTGCCAGCTCATCATCACAGGGGGCGCGGTCACCCCTCCACTTT. This encodes CASSSSQGARSPLHF.

This clonotype was observed a handful of times. The chain employs TRBV14 and TRBJ1-3, with D possibly matching TRBD1 (5 bases). The V gene's germline CDR1 is SGHDN and CDR2 FVKESK. The germline V and J ends were trimmed by 2 bases and 1 base, with 15 bases remaining between them. The CDR3 contains 17 residues. CDR3 residues: CASSQRLDRPSGNTIYF. The CDR3 coding sequence is TGTGCCAGCAGCCAAAGGTTAGACAGACCTTCTGGAAACACCATATATTTT.

V gene TRBV9 combines with J gene TRBJ2-3; TRBD2 matches 10 bases. There are 18 residues in the CDR3. CDR1 is SGDLS and CDR2 is YYNGEE in the germline V gene. The trim removed 0 bases at V and 0 bases at J, leaving 7 bases unmatched. The CDR3 sequence: CASSVEIRTSGSTDTQYF. The CDR3 DNA is TGTGCCAGCAGCGTAGAAATTAGGACTAGCGGTAGCACAGATACGCAGTATTTT.

This clonotype showed up many times. V and J are TRBV20-1 and TRBJ1-2, with D possibly matching TRBD1 (5 bases). This CDR3 has 15 residues. From germline, CDR1 is DFQATT and CDR2 SNEGSKA (reference sequence). V was clipped by 2 bases and J by 11 bases, with 24 bases between them. This CDR3 reads CSARIGPGLNHGYTF. In DNA form, the CDR3 reads TGCAGTGCTAGAATTGGGCCGGGACTAAACCACGGGTACACCTTC.

This clonotype was counted at least ten times. The J gene is TRBJ2-1, the V gene TRBV5-1; D is possibly TRBD2 (5 bases). Looked up from germline, CDR1 is SGHRS and CDR2 is YFSETQ. The V gene lost 1 base and the J gene lost 0 bases, with 8 bases spanning the gap. This CDR3 comprises 15 residues. CDR3 sequence reads: CASSLMGSSYNEQFF. The CDR3 nucleotides are TGCGCCAGCAGCTTGATGGGGAGCTCCTACAATGAGCAGTTCTTC.

This clonotype was counted many times. The chain carries TRBV5-1 and TRBJ2-7, with 10 nucleotides matching TRBD1. The CDR3 runs 14 residues. Germline CDR1 and CDR2: SGHRS and YFSETQ. V shed 7 bases and J 3 bases; nucleotides not matched to a gene: 7. The CDR3 region is CASAMGQGYYEQYF. In DNA form, the CDR3 reads TGCGCCAGCGCGATGGGACAGGGGTACTACGAGCAGTACTTC.

This clonotype was detected a few times. This chain joins TRBV20-1 and TRBJ1-5; weak D call: TRBD1 (5 bases). Germline V gene data show CDR1 as DFQATT and CDR2 as SNEGSKA (reference sequence). Trimming pared 1 base from V and 2 bases from J, leaving 12 bases between. This CDR3 region has 15 residues. CDR3 in amino acids: CSARVGGAGNQPQHF. CDR3 coding DNA: TGCAGTGCTAGAGTTGGAGGGGCTGGCAATCAGCCCCAGCATTTT.

The rearrangement links TRBV11-2 to TRBJ1-6; D is ambiguous. Germline CDR1 SGHAT, CDR2 FQNNGV. The CDR3 is 15 residues long. Trimming left V 5 bases short and J 10 bases short, with 18 bases between. CDR3 residues: CASSPRRRLNSPLHF. CDR3 coding DNA: TGTGCCAGCAGCCCGCGGCGGAGGCTTAACTCACCCCTCCACTTT.

This clonotype was counted ten times or more. The CDR3 protein is CASKPGTTTGELFF. In DNA, the CDR3 is TGTGCCAGCAAACCCGGGACGACGACCGGGGAGCTGTTTTTT. This rearrangement joins TRBV12-3 or TRBV12-4 to TRBJ2-2; D is tentatively TRBD1 or TRBD2 (5 bases each). V lost 7 bases, J lost 5 bases, and 14 bases lay in between. The CDR3 has 14 amino acids.

This clonotype was detected ten times or more. The junction shows a germline mismatch at one end, possibly a read error. The chain employs TRBV7-2 and TRBJ1-1; no firm D call. Germline V gene sequence: CDR1 SGHTA, CDR2 FQGNSA. The CDR3 is 15 residues long. Here the CDR3 DNA reads TGTGCCAGCACCTTAGGTTCGAGACGGAACACTGAAGCTTTCTTT. It yields the protein CASTLGSRRNTEAFF. Looking up the rest from reference TRBV7-2 and TRBJ1-1 gives the full variable domain: GAGVSQSPSNKVTEKGKDVELRCDPISGHTALYWYRQSLGQGLEFLIYFQGNSAPDKSGLPSDRFSAERTGGSVSTLTIQRTQQEDSAVYLCASTLGSRRNTEAFFGQGTRLTVV.

This clonotype was detected ten times or more. This rearrangement joins TRBV7-3 to TRBJ2-3; TRBD2 aligns across 7 bases. The CDR3 totals 15 residues. V lost 3 bases, J lost 3 bases, and 6 bases stayed unmatched. Germline CDR1 and CDR2: SGHTA and FQGTGA. Here the CDR3 DNA reads TGTGCCAGCAGCTTGGGGGGGGTTAGGACAGATACGCAGTATTTT. It encodes CASSLGGVRTDTQYF.

This clonotype was picked up a small number of times. The chain recombines TRBV5-1 with TRBJ2-3; a weak D match, TRBD1 (5 bases). The CDR3 runs 14 residues. Looked up from germline, CDR1 is SGHRS and CDR2 is YFSETQ. V was shortened by 0 bases and J by 4 bases, with 9 bases between the two germline ends. The CDR3: CASSLARDADTQYF. DNA of the CDR3: TGCGCCAGCAGCTTGGCCAGGGATGCAGATACGCAGTATTTT.

This clonotype was observed a few times. The V and J genes are TRBV5-1 and TRBJ2-5, with TRBD1 matching over 12 bases. CDR3 length equals 15 residues. With 4 bases clipped from V and 5 bases from J, the junction kept 6 bases outside the gene matches. Germline CDR1 and CDR2: SGHRS and YFSETQ. CDR3 sequence reads: CASSPGQGAWETQYF. CDR3 in DNA: TGCGCCAGCAGCCCGGGACAGGGGGCGTGGGAGACCCAGTACTTC.

The genes are TRBV6-5 and TRBJ2-1; D is uncertain. Trimming took off 0 bases at V and 1 base at J, with 10 bases between the two ends. Per germline, CDR1 MNHEY and CDR2 SVGAGI. The CDR3 totals 16 residues. The CDR3 DNA follows: TGTGCCAGCAGTTACTCAAAATTCGGTTCCTACAATGAGCAGTTCTTC. It specifies CASSYSKFGSYNEQFF.

This clonotype was seen a few times. The chain carries TRBV18 and TRBJ1-3; D is unresolved. The CDR3 has 16 amino acids. V lost 2 bases and J lost 0, with 11 bases in between. The V gene's germline CDR1 is KGHSH and CDR2 LQKENI. CDR3 sequence: CASSPSTSVSGNTIYF. In DNA form, the CDR3 reads TGTGCCAGCTCACCATCGACGTCAGTCTCTGGAAACACCATATATTTT.

Many counts were recorded for this clonotype. The chain couples TRBV4-2 to TRBJ2-1; TRBD2 matches at 10 bases. This CDR3 comprises 16 residues. V shed 2 bases, J shed 3 bases, and the junction held 4 bases outside the gene matches. CDR1 and CDR2 (germline): LGHNA, YNFKEQ. In DNA, the CDR3 is TGTGCCAGCAGCCAAAGCGGGGGGGCCGACTACAATGAGCAGTTCTTC. This codes for CASSQSGGADYNEQFF.

This clonotype was seen only a few times. This sequence joins TRBV29-1 and TRBJ2-1; the D gene could be TRBD1 or TRBD2 (5 bases each). Germline lookup yields CDR1 SQVTM and CDR2 ANQGSEA. The CDR3 totals 15 residues. V dropped 1 base and J dropped 8 bases, with 18 bases sitting between them. In DNA, the CDR3 is TGCAGCGTTGAAGTGGTAGGGGAGTGGGTTGATGAGCAGTTCTTC. Encoded protein: CSVEVVGEWVDEQFF.

This clonotype was detected only a few times. The V gene is TRBV7-9, the J gene TRBJ2-2; 8 positions agree with TRBD1. The CDR3 spans 16 residues. Trimming removed 6 bases from V and 9 bases from J; junction bases left unmatched: 15. The germline V gene has CDR1 SEHNR and CDR2 FQNEAQ (reference sequence). DNA for the CDR3: TGTGCCAGCAGTACCTACTGGACAGGGCAGTACCGGGAGCTGTTTTTT. Protein product: CASSTYWTGQYRELFF. Supplemented by reference TRBV7-9 and TRBJ2-2, the full variable domain reads DTGVSQNPRHKITKRGQNVTFRCDPISEHNRLYWYRQTLGQGPEFLTYFQNEAQLEKSRLLSDRFSAERPKGSFSTLEIQRTEQGDSAMYLCASSTYWTGQYRELFFGEGSRLTVL.

This chain uses TRBV5-4 with TRBJ2-3; TRBD2 matches at 16 bases. With V trimmed by 3 bases and J by 4 bases, 8 bases remained unmatched. The CDR3 sequence is 18 residues long. The V gene's germline CDR1 is SGHNT and CDR2 YYREEE (reference sequence). The DNA for the CDR3 is TGTGCCAGCAGCTCCGGGGGACTAGCGGGGGGGGTGGCAGATACGCAGTATTTT. It translates to CASSSGGLAGGVADTQYF.

This clonotype was counted at least ten times. The gene calls are TRBV7-2 and TRBJ2-7; D gene uncertain. Trimming shortened V by 1 base and J by 3 bases, and 7 bases separated the two germline ends. In germline, CDR1 is SGHTA, CDR2 FQGNSA. This CDR3 region has 13 residues. The CDR3 sequence: CASSLGANYEQYF. CDR3 coding DNA: TGTGCCAGCAGCTTAGGGGCGAACTACGAGCAGTACTTC.

In this sample, this clonotype turned up a few times. The J gene is TRBJ1-6, the V gene TRBV20-1, with D possibly TRBD1 on 6 matching bases. With 3 bases removed from V and 7 bases from J, the gap between germline ends came to 16 bases. Germline-derived CDR1 and CDR2 are DFQATT and SNEGSKA (reference sequence). This CDR3 has 15 amino acids. The CDR3 loop is CSASSRTERNSPLHF. CDR3 in DNA: TGCAGTGCTAGTTCTCGGACAGAGAGGAATTCACCCCTCCACTTT.